These 7 T cell receptor beta chains came from one sample sequenced in a study of blood T cell repertoires in COVID-19. TCRdb's table, derived via immunoSEQ multiplex PCR, lists solely in-frame clones and lacks some. The sample lists 200,000 to 250,000 clones, about 79% occurring once. The sequenced sample was PBMCs or T cells enriched from blood (not recorded which). The receptors stem from a woman between 55 and 75 years old who had recovered from COVID-19.

The rearrangement uses TRBV27 and TRBJ2-2, with TRBD1 matching over 8 bases. Unmatched junction bases numbered 5, after V lost 6 bases and J lost 5 bases. The CDR3 spans 14 residues. Germline loops: CDR1 MNHEY, CDR2 SMNVEV (reference sequence). The CDR3 reads CASRTGGGTGELFF. The CDR3 bases are TGTGCCAGCAGAACAGGGGGTGGTACCGGGGAGCTGTTTTTT.

DNA of the CDR3: TGTGCCAGCAGTGACGAACGACGAGGGCGTGAGCAGTTCTTC. This gives the protein CASSDERRGREQFF. J is TRBJ2-1 and V is TRBV6-1, with D perhaps matching TRBD2 (5 bases). This CDR3 comprises 14 residues. V lost 3 bases and J 9 bases, leaving 15 bases between the germline ends. The germline CDR1 and CDR2 sequences are MNHNS and SASEGT.

The chain recombines TRBV19 with TRBJ2-7, with 7 bases matching TRBD2. The V and J ends lost 6 bases and 4 bases, in that order; junction bases with no gene match: 9. Germline-derived CDR1 and CDR2 are LNHDA and SQIVND (reference sequence). The CDR3 consists of 14 residues. CDR3 in DNA: TGTGCCAGTAGGGGAGCCGGGACTACGTACGAGCAGTACTTC. Translating it yields CASRGAGTTYEQYF.

The V gene is TRBV6-1, the J gene TRBJ1-5, with D maybe TRBD1 (5 bases). The CDR3 length is 16 residues. Trimming shortened V by 1 base and J by 0 bases, and 10 bases separated the two germline ends. Germline V gene sequence: CDR1 MNHNS, CDR2 SASEGT. DNA for the CDR3: TGTGCCAGCAGTGAAGGACAGCAATATAGCAATCAGCCCCAGCATTTT. Protein sequence: CASSEGQQYSNQPQHF.

This clone turned up a few times. Because the CDR3's place on the DNA is in doubt, the DNA is left out and the CDR3 is given as listed by TCRdb. The J gene is TRBJ1-4, the V gene TRBV18; the D segment call TRBD1 is taken from the table without a DNA check. From germline, CDR1 is KGHSH and CDR2 LQKENI. The CDR3 spans 14 residues, counting both ends. The CDR3 here is CASSPFGQGEKLFF.

The chain couples TRBV6-5 to TRBJ1-2; D is possibly TRBD1 (6 bases). Germline V gene sequence: CDR1 MNHEY, CDR2 SVGAGI. The ends were cut back, 5 bases at V and 4 bases at J, with 14 bases in the middle. The CDR3 runs to 14 residues. The CDR3 DNA is TGTGCCAGCAGTCTGATGGGGGCGGGCTATGGCTACACCTTC. It encodes CASSLMGAGYGYTF.

This chain uses TRBV7-2 with TRBJ1-1, with 9 bases that match TRBD1. CDR1 SGHTA and CDR2 FQGNSA come from the germline V gene. After removal of 1 base from V and 5 bases from J, the junction contained 11 bases not matched to a gene. The CDR3 covers 17 residues. CDR3 amino acids: CASSLERLDRGGTEAFF. The DNA of the CDR3 is TGTGCCAGCAGCTTAGAAAGGTTGGACAGGGGAGGTACTGAAGCTTTCTTT.